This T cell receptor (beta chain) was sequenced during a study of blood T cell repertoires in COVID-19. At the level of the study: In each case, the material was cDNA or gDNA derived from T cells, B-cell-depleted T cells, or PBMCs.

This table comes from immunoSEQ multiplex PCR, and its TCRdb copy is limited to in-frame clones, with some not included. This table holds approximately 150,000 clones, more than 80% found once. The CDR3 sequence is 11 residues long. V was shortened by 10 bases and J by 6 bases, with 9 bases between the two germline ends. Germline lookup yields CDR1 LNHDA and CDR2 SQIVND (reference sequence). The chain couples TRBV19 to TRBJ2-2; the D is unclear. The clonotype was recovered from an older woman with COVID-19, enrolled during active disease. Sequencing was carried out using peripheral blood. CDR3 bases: TGTGCCACCTTGTTTGCCGGGGAGCTGTTTTTT. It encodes CATLFAGELFF.